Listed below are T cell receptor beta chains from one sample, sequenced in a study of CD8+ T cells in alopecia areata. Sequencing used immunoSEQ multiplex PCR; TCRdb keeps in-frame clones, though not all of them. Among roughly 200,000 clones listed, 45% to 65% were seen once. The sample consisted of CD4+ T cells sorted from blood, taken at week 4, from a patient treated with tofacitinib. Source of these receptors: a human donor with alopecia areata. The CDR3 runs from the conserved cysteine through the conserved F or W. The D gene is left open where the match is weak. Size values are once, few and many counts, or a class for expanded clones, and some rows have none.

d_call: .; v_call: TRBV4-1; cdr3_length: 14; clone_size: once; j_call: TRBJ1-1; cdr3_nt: TGCGCCAGCAGCCCAATTGGGGGGCGGGCTGAAGCTTTCTTT; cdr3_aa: CASSPIGGRAEAFF
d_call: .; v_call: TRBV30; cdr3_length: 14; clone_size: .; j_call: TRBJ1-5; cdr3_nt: TGTGCCTGGAGTGTAGGCCAGATAAATCAGCCCCAGCATTTT; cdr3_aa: CAWSVGQINQPQHF
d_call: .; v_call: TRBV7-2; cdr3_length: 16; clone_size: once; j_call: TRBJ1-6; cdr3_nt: TGTGCCAGCAGCTTAGTGCGTGGGCGTAATAATTCACCCCTCCACTTT; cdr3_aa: CASSLVRGRNNSPLHF
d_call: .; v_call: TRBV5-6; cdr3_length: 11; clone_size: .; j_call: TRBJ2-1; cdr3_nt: TGTGCCAGCACCTGGGCCGGTGAGCAGTTCTTC; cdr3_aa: CASTWAGEQFF
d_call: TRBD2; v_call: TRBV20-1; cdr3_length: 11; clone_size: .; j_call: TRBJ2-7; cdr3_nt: TGCAGTGCTCGGGGGGCCTACGAGCAGTACTTC; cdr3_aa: CSARGAYEQYF
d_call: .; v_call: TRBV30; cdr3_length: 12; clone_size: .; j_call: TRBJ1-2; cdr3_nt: TGTGCCTGGAGTCGAGGCAGCTATGGCTACACCTTC; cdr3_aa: CAWSRGSYGYTF
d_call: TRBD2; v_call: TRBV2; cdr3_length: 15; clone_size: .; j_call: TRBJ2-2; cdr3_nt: TGTGCCAGCAGTGGGACTAGCGGGGACCACGGGGAGCTGTTTTTT; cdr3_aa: CASSGTSGDHGELFF
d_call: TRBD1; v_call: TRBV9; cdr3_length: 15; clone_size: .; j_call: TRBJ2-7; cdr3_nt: TGTGCCAGCAGCGTAGGGACAGGGGGGGCCTACGAGCAGTACTTC; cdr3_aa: CASSVGTGGAYEQYF
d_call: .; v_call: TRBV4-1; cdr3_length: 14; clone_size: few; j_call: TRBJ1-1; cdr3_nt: TGCGCCAGCAGCCAAGCAGACTGGCGCACTGAAGCTTTCTTT; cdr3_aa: CASSQADWRTEAFF
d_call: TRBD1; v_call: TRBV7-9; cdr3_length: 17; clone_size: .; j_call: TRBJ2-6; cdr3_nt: TGTGCCAGCATCCGGACAGGGGGCTTCTCTGGGGCCAACGTCCTGACTTTC; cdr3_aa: CASIRTGGFSGANVLTF